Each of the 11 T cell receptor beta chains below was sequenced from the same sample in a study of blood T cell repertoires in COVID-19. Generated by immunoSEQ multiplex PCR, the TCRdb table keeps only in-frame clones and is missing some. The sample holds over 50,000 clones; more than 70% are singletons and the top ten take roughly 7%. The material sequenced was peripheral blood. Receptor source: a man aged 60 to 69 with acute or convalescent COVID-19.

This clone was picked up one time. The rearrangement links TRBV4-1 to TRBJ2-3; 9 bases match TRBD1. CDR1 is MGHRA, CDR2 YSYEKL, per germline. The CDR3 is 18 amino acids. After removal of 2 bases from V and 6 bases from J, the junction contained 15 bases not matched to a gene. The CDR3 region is CASSQRLGQGFSYDTQYF. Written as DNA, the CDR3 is TGCGCCAGCAGCCAAAGGTTGGGACAGGGTTTTTCCTACGATACGCAGTATTTT.

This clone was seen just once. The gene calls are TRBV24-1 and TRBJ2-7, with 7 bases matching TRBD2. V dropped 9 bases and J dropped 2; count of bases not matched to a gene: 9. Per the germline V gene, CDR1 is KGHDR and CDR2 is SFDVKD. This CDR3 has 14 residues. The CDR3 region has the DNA TGTGCCACCGGGGGGAGGGGTCATACCTACGAGCAGTACTTC. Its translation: CATGGRGHTYEQYF.

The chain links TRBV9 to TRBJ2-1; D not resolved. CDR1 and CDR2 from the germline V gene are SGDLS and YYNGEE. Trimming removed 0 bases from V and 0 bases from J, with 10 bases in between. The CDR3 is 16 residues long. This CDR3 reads CASSVDPMSSYNEQFF. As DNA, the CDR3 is TGTGCCAGCAGCGTAGATCCCATGAGCTCCTACAATGAGCAGTTCTTC.

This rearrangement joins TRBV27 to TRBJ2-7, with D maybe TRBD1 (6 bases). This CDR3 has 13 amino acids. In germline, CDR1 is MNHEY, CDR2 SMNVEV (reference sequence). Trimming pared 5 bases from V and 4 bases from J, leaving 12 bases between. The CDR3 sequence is CASSAQGPYEQYF. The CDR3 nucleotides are TGTGCCAGCAGTGCACAGGGTCCATACGAGCAGTACTTC.

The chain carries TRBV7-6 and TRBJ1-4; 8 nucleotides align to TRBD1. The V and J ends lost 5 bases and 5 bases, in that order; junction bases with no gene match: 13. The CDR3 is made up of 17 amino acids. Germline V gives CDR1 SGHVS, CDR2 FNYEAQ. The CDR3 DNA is TGTGCCAGCAGCCCGGGACAGGACGGCTGGCGGAATGAAAAACTGTTTTTT. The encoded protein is CASSPGQDGWRNEKLFF.

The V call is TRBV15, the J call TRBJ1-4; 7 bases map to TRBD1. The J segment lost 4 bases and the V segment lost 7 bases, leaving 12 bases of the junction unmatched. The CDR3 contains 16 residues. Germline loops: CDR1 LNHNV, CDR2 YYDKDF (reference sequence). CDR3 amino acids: CATKELGDRDNEKLFF. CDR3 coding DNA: TGTGCCACCAAGGAGTTGGGGGACAGAGATAATGAAAAACTGTTTTTT.

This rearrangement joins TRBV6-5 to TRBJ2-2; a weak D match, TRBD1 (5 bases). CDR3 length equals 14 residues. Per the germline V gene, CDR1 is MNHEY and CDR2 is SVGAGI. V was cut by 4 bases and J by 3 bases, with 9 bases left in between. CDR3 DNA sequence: TGTGCCAGCAGTTCCAGGGAATACACCGGGGAGCTGTTTTTT. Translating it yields CASSSREYTGELFF.

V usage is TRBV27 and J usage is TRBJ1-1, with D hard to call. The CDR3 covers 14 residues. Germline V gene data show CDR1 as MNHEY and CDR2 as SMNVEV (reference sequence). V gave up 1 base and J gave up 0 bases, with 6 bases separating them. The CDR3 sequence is CASSLWAVNTEAFF. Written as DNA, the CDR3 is TGTGCCAGCAGTTTATGGGCAGTGAACACTGAAGCTTTCTTT.

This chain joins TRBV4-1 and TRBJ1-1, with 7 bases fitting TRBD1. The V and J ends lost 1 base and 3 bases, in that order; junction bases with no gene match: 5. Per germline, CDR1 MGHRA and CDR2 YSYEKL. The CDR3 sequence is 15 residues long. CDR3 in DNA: TGCGCCAGCAGCCAAGGATCAGGGACAGACACTGAAGCTTTCTTT. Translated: CASSQGSGTDTEAFF.

This CDR3 reads CASSPSGGLNEQFF. CDR3 DNA: TGTGCCAGCAGCCCTAGCGGGGGGCTCAATGAGCAGTTCTTC. The genes are TRBV7-7 and TRBJ2-1, with 11 bases aligning to TRBD2. Losses at the gene ends were 5 bases for V and 6 bases for J; bases not matched to a gene: 3. The CDR3 has 14 residues. Germline loops: CDR1 SSHAT, CDR2 FNYEAQ (reference sequence).

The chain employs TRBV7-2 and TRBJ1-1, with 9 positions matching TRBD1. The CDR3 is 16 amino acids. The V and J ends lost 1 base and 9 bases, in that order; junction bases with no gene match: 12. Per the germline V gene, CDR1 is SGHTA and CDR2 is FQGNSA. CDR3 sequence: CASSLERTGAGGKAFF. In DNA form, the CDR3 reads TGTGCCAGCAGCTTAGAGAGGACAGGGGCCGGTGGGAAAGCTTTCTTT.